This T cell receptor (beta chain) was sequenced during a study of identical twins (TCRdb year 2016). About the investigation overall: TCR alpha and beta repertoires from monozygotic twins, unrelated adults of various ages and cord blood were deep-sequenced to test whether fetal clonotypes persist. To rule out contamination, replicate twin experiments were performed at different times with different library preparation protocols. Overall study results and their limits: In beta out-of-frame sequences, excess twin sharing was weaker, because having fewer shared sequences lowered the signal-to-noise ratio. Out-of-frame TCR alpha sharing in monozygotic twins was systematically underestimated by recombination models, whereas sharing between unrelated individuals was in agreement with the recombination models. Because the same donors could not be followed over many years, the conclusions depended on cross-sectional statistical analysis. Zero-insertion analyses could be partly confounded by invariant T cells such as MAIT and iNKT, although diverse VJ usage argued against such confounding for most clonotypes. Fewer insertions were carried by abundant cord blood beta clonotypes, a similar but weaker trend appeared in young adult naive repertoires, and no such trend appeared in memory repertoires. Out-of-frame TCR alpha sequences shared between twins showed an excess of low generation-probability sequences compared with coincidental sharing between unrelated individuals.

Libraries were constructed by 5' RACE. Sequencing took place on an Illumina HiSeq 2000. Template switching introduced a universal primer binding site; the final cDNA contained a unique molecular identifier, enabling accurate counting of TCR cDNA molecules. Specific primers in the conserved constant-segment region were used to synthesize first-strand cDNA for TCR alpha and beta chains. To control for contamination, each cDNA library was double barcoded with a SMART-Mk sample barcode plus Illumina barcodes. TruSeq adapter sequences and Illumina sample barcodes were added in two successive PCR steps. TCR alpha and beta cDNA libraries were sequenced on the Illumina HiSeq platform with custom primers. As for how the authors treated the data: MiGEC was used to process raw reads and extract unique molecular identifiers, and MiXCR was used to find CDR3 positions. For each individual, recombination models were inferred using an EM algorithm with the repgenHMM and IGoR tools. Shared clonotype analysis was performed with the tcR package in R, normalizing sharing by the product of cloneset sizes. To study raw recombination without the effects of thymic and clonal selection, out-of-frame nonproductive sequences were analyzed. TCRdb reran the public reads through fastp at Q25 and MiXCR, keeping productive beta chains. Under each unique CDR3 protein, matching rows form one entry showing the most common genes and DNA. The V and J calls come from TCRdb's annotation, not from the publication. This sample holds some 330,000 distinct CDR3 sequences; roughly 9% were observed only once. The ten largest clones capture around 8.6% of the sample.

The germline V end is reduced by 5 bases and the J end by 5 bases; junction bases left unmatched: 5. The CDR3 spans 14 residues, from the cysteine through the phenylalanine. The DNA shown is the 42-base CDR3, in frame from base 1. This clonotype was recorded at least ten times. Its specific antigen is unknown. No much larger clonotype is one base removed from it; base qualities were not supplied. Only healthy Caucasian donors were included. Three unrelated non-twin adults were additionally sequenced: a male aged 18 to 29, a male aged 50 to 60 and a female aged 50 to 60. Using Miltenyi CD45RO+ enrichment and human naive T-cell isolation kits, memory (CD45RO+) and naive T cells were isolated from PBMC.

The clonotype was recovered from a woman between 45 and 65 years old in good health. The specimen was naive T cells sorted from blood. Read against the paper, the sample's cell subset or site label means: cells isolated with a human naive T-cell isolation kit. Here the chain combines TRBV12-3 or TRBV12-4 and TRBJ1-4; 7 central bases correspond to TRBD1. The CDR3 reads CASSPTGQNEKLFF. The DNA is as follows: TGTGCCAGCAGTCCGACAGGGCAGAATGAAAAACTGTTTTTT.